These T cell receptor beta chains were read from a single sample in a study of T cell responses to AZD1222 COVID-19 vaccine. Clones were read by immunoSEQ multiplex PCR, and TCRdb kept only the in-frame ones, dropping some. Among 95,000 to 150,000 clones, just over 90% were seen once, and the ten largest hold approximately 5%. This sample comprised peripheral blood, obtained 28 days after the second AZD1222 dose. These receptors all come from an adult who received the AZD1222 COVID-19 vaccine. The CDR3 runs from the conserved cysteine through the conserved F or W. A D gene is named only where the DNA matches it firmly. Clone size, where shown, is once, few, many, or a class for clones that have expanded.

J gene: TRBJ1-5; V gene: TRBV18; clone size: -; D gene: -; CDR3 protein: CASSPPGDLSQHF; CDR3 DNA: TGTGCCAGCTCACCACCGGGGGATTTATCCCAGCATTTT
J gene: TRBJ2-1; V gene: TRBV4-3; clone size: -; D gene: -; CDR3 protein: CASSHRVGRYNEQFF; CDR3 DNA: TGCGCCAGCAGCCATCGGGTGGGGAGGTACAATGAGCAGTTCTTC
J gene: TRBJ2-6; V gene: TRBV27; clone size: -; D gene: TRBD1; CDR3 protein: CASRPETGWLGANVLTF; CDR3 DNA: TGTGCCAGCAGACCTGAGACAGGGTGGTTAGGGGCCAACGTCCTGACTTTC
J gene: TRBJ1-5; V gene: TRBV30; clone size: few; D gene: TRBD1; CDR3 protein: CAPRQGNQPQHF; CDR3 DNA: TGTGCCCCTAGACAGGGTAATCAGCCCCAGCATTTT
J gene: TRBJ1-2; V gene: TRBV2; clone size: -; D gene: -; CDR3 protein: CASSAGDYGYTF; CDR3 DNA: TGTGCCAGCAGTGCAGGGGACTATGGCTACACCTTC
J gene: TRBJ1-1; V gene: TRBV5-1; clone size: -; D gene: -; CDR3 protein: CASSPPGSMNTEAFF; CDR3 DNA: TGCGCCAGCAGCCCCCCAGGCAGCATGAACACTGAAGCTTTCTTT
J gene: TRBJ2-3; V gene: TRBV9; clone size: -; D gene: -; CDR3 protein: CASSVYREDTQYF; CDR3 DNA: TGTGCCAGCAGCGTATACAGGGAGGATACGCAGTATTTT
J gene: TRBJ2-7; V gene: TRBV3-1/TRBV3-2; clone size: few; D gene: TRBD1; CDR3 protein: CASSLRQGADYEQYF; CDR3 DNA: TGTGCCAGCAGCCTACGACAGGGGGCCGACTACGAGCAGTACTTC
J gene: TRBJ1-4; V gene: TRBV5-1; clone size: -; D gene: -; CDR3 protein: CASSPLGTGPANEKLFF; CDR3 DNA: TGCGCCAGCTCACCTCTCGGTACCGGCCCGGCTAATGAAAAACTGTTTTTT
J gene: TRBJ1-2; V gene: TRBV19; clone size: -; D gene: -; CDR3 protein: CASSLQGFGYTF; CDR3 DNA: TGTGCCAGTAGTCTACAGGGTTTTGGCTACACCTTC
J gene: TRBJ2-1; V gene: TRBV19; clone size: -; D gene: TRBD2; CDR3 protein: CASTASGSGFAYNEQFF; CDR3 DNA: TGTGCCAGTACGGCTAGCGGGAGTGGATTTGCGTACAATGAGCAGTTCTTC
J gene: TRBJ1-2; V gene: TRBV12-3/TRBV12-4; clone size: -; D gene: -; CDR3 protein: CASSFSSNYGYTF; CDR3 DNA: TGTGCCAGCAGTTTTAGCAGCAACTATGGCTACACCTTC
J gene: TRBJ2-1; V gene: TRBV5-1; clone size: -; D gene: -; CDR3 protein: CASSLNFGGYNEQFF; CDR3 DNA: TGCGCCAGCAGCCTGAACTTCGGCGGGTACAATGAGCAGTTCTTC
J gene: TRBJ2-3; V gene: TRBV29-1; clone size: -; D gene: TRBD2; CDR3 protein: CSARAGGRDTQYF; CDR3 DNA: TGCAGCGCCCGAGCGGGGGGGCGGGATACGCAGTATTTT
J gene: TRBJ2-1; V gene: TRBV10-3; clone size: once; D gene: TRBD1; CDR3 protein: CAISEAQGANEQFF; CDR3 DNA: TGTGCCATCAGTGAGGCTCAGGGGGCAAATGAGCAGTTCTTC
J gene: TRBJ1-1; V gene: TRBV27; clone size: -; D gene: TRBD1; CDR3 protein: CASSYGTGDPTEAFF; CDR3 DNA: TGTGCCAGCAGTTATGGGACAGGGGATCCCACTGAAGCTTTCTTT
J gene: TRBJ1-4; V gene: TRBV6-5; clone size: -; D gene: -; CDR3 protein: CASSYLVPTNEKLFF; CDR3 DNA: TGTGCCAGCAGTTACTTGGTCCCCACTAATGAAAAACTGTTTTTT
J gene: TRBJ2-1; V gene: TRBV21-1; clone size: -; D gene: -; CDR3 protein: CASSKVGRVAIYNEQFF; CDR3 DNA: TGTGCCAGCAGCAAAGTGGGTCGGGTCGCTATCTACAATGAGCAGTTCTTC
J gene: TRBJ2-7; V gene: TRBV6-5; clone size: -; D gene: TRBD1; CDR3 protein: CASSWAGQGAYHEQYF; CDR3 DNA: TGTGCCAGCAGTTGGGCGGGACAGGGGGCTTACCACGAGCAGTACTTC
J gene: TRBJ1-3; V gene: TRBV9; clone size: -; D gene: -; CDR3 protein: CASSVGPPPDTIYF; CDR3 DNA: TGTGCCAGCAGCGTAGGGCCTCCCCCGGACACCATATATTTT
J gene: TRBJ2-5; V gene: TRBV5-1; clone size: -; D gene: TRBD1; CDR3 protein: CASNTGGLQETQYF; CDR3 DNA: TGCGCCAGCAATACAGGGGGGCTCCAAGAGACCCAGTACTTC
J gene: TRBJ2-7; V gene: TRBV9; clone size: -; D gene: TRBD1; CDR3 protein: CASSGGTGKKYEQYF; CDR3 DNA: TGTGCCAGCAGCGGTGGGACAGGAAAAAAGTACGAGCAGTACTTC
J gene: TRBJ2-5; V gene: TRBV11-2; clone size: -; D gene: -; CDR3 protein: CASSLGGRRQETQYF; CDR3 DNA: TGTGCCAGCAGCTTAGGAGGGAGGCGGCAAGAGACCCAGTACTTC
J gene: TRBJ2-1; V gene: TRBV5-1; clone size: -; D gene: TRBD2; CDR3 protein: CASSYGTSGYNEQFF; CDR3 DNA: TGCGCCAGCAGCTACGGGACTAGCGGGTACAATGAGCAGTTCTTC
J gene: TRBJ2-1; V gene: TRBV7-2; clone size: -; D gene: TRBD2; CDR3 protein: CASSRGLAGSGDEQFF; CDR3 DNA: TGTGCCAGCAGCCGGGGACTAGCGGGCTCGGGCGATGAGCAGTTCTTC
J gene: TRBJ1-2; V gene: TRBV4-3; clone size: once; D gene: -; CDR3 protein: CASSQVRGNYGYTF; CDR3 DNA: TGCGCCAGCAGCCAAGTAAGGGGTAACTATGGCTACACCTTC
J gene: TRBJ1-1; V gene: TRBV6-2/TRBV6-3; clone size: -; D gene: -; CDR3 protein: CASSYPGLTEAFF; CDR3 DNA: TGTGCCAGCAGTTACCCGGGGCTTACTGAAGCTTTCTTT
J gene: TRBJ2-4; V gene: TRBV6-5; clone size: -; D gene: TRBD1; CDR3 protein: CASSSRTGIQNIQYF; CDR3 DNA: TGTGCCAGCAGTTCCCGGACAGGGATCCAAAACATTCAGTACTTC
J gene: TRBJ2-1; V gene: TRBV15; clone size: -; D gene: TRBD1; CDR3 protein: CATSSSPGQGNHVYNEQFF; CDR3 DNA: TGTGCCACCAGCAGTTCGCCGGGACAGGGGAATCATGTTTACAATGAGCAGTTCTTC
J gene: TRBJ1-5; V gene: TRBV19; clone size: -; D gene: -; CDR3 protein: CASSPGPDQPQHF; CDR3 DNA: TGTGCCAGTAGCCCGGGTCCTGATCAGCCCCAGCATTTT
J gene: TRBJ1-1; V gene: TRBV11-2; clone size: -; D gene: TRBD1; CDR3 protein: CASSPQGTGGSEAFF; CDR3 DNA: TGTGCCAGCAGCCCACAGGGGACAGGGGGTTCTGAAGCTTTCTTT
J gene: TRBJ2-1; V gene: TRBV9; clone size: -; D gene: TRBD2; CDR3 protein: CASSAFDGGAGLNEQFF; CDR3 DNA: TGTGCCAGCAGCGCCTTTGACGGGGGGGCTGGCTTGAATGAGCAGTTCTTC
J gene: TRBJ1-6; V gene: TRBV11-2; clone size: -; D gene: -; CDR3 protein: CASSLEPGVSSPLHF; CDR3 DNA: TGTGCCAGCAGCTTAGAACCTGGCGTCAGTTCACCCCTCCACTTT
J gene: TRBJ2-5; V gene: TRBV9; clone size: -; D gene: TRBD2; CDR3 protein: CASSVGPGLAGVETQYF; CDR3 DNA: TGTGCCAGCAGCGTAGGCCCCGGGCTAGCGGGGGTGGAGACCCAGTACTTC
J gene: TRBJ2-1; V gene: TRBV5-1; clone size: -; D gene: -; CDR3 protein: CASSTGLQSYNEQFF; CDR3 DNA: TGCGCCAGCAGCACAGGGTTGCAAAGCTACAATGAGCAGTTCTTC
J gene: TRBJ2-7; V gene: TRBV13; clone size: once; D gene: -; CDR3 protein: CASSFKGGEQYF; CDR3 DNA: TGTGCCAGCAGCTTTAAAGGCGGCGAGCAGTACTTC
J gene: TRBJ2-3; V gene: TRBV30; clone size: few; D gene: TRBD2; CDR3 protein: CAWSGSGSEYF; CDR3 DNA: TGTGCCTGGAGTGGAAGCGGGAGTGAGTATTTT
J gene: TRBJ2-7; V gene: TRBV15; clone size: -; D gene: -; CDR3 protein: CATSRAAGEQYF; CDR3 DNA: TGTGCCACCAGCAGAGCGGCTGGCGAGCAGTACTTC
J gene: TRBJ2-2; V gene: TRBV10-3; clone size: -; D gene: -; CDR3 protein: CAISAAAPTNTGELFF; CDR3 DNA: TGTGCCATCAGTGCGGCAGCGCCGACGAACACCGGGGAGCTGTTTTTT
J gene: TRBJ2-7; V gene: TRBV10-2; clone size: once; D gene: -; CDR3 protein: CASSDGVVARYEQYF; CDR3 DNA: TGCGCCAGCAGTGATGGCGTTGTAGCGCGGTACGAGCAGTACTTC
J gene: TRBJ2-3; V gene: TRBV28; clone size: once; D gene: -; CDR3 protein: CASSIEKPGTDTQYF; CDR3 DNA: TGTGCCAGCAGTATCGAAAAGCCGGGTACAGATACGCAGTATTTT
J gene: TRBJ2-2; V gene: TRBV5-1; clone size: -; D gene: -; CDR3 protein: CASSGGSPTGELFF; CDR3 DNA: TGCGCCAGCAGCGGGGGATCGCCCACCGGGGAGCTGTTTTTT
J gene: TRBJ2-2; V gene: TRBV19; clone size: -; D gene: TRBD2; CDR3 protein: CASSTPGSGSTGELFF; CDR3 DNA: TGTGCCAGTAGTACCCCGGGTAGCGGGAGTACCGGGGAGCTGTTTTTT
J gene: TRBJ2-7; V gene: TRBV7-9; clone size: -; D gene: TRBD1; CDR3 protein: CASLPGGSYEQYF; CDR3 DNA: TGTGCCAGCTTACCAGGGGGCTCCTACGAGCAGTACTTC
J gene: TRBJ1-1; V gene: TRBV10-1; clone size: -; D gene: -; CDR3 protein: CASSESAGTEAFF; CDR3 DNA: TGCGCCAGCAGTGAGTCCGCTGGGACTGAAGCTTTCTTT
J gene: TRBJ1-2; V gene: TRBV19; clone size: -; D gene: -; CDR3 protein: CASSIDHLAPGDYGYTF; CDR3 DNA: TGTGCCAGTAGTATAGATCATTTGGCCCCAGGGGACTATGGCTACACCTTC
J gene: TRBJ1-1; V gene: TRBV19; clone size: -; D gene: -; CDR3 protein: CASSGVRGWTEAFF; CDR3 DNA: TGTGCCAGTAGCGGCGTGCGGGGATGGACTGAAGCTTTCTTT
J gene: TRBJ2-6; V gene: TRBV5-1; clone size: -; D gene: -; CDR3 protein: CASSFRGLSSGANVLTF; CDR3 DNA: TGCGCCAGCAGCTTTAGGGGCCTTAGCTCTGGGGCCAACGTCCTGACTTTC
J gene: TRBJ1-2; V gene: TRBV7-2; clone size: -; D gene: -; CDR3 protein: CASSLPGQRLTNYGYTF; CDR3 DNA: TGTGCCAGCAGCTTGCCAGGACAGAGACTTACTAACTATGGCTACACCTTC
J gene: TRBJ1-2; V gene: TRBV4-3; clone size: few; D gene: -; CDR3 protein: CASSQDGQVIYGYTF; CDR3 DNA: TGCGCCAGCAGCCAAGACGGGCAGGTGATCTATGGCTACACCTTC